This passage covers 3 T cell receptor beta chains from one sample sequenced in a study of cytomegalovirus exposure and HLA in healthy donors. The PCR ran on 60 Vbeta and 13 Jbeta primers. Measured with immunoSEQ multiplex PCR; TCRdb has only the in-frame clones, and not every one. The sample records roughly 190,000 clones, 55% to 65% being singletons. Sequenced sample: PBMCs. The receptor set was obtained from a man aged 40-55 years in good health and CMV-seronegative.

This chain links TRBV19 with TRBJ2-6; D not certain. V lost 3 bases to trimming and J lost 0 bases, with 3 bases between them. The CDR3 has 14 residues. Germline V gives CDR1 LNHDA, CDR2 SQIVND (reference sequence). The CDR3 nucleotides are TGTGCCAGTAGTATTAGCTCTGGGGCCAACGTCCTGACTTTC. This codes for CASSISSGANVLTF.

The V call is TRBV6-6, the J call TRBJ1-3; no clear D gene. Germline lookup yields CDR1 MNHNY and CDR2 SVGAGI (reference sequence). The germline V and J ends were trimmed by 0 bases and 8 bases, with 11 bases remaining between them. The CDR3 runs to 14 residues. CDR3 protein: CASSYSTPQDTIYF. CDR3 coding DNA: TGTGCCAGCAGTTACTCTACCCCCCAGGACACCATATATTTT.

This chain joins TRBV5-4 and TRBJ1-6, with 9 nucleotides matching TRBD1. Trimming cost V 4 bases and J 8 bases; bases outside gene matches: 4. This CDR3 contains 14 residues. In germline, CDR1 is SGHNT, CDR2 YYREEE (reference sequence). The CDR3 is CASSGGQGYSPLHF. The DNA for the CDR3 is TGTGCCAGCAGCGGGGGACAGGGCTATTCACCCCTCCACTTT.